This T cell receptor beta chain was sequenced in a study of regulatory T cells in long-lasting Graves disease. This clonotype has only a few counts. Its cognate antigen is unknown. The time point here: newly diagnosed GD, antithyroid drugs for less than 3 months. With RNA extracted from PBMCs as input, the TCR library was made. iRepertoire HTBI primers and Arm-PCR of CDR3 regions built TCR beta libraries. TCRdb re-derived calls from the multiplex PCR reads in MiXCR, one entry per CDR3 protein. The sample carries roughly 500,000 distinct CDR3 sequences, around an eighth recorded once. Broader study findings: Preferential use of TRBV28, TRBJ1-2 and TRBJ2-5 was seen in persistent disease.

The CDR3 runs to 13 residues. From germline, CDR1 is LNHDA and CDR2 SQIVND (reference sequence). V lost 3 bases and J 2 bases, leaving 8 bases between the germline ends. This sample also belongs to another study, concerning T cells in Graves' hyperthyroidism and ophthalmopathy. In that study: The TCR CDR3 was amplified in a first-round RT-PCR using the HTBI primer set.

The receptor was isolated from a man younger than 45 with Graves disease. The chain links TRBV19 to TRBJ2-7; D not certain. The specimen comprised peripheral blood mononuclear cells (PBMCs), sampled at new diagnosis, from a patient treated with antithyroid drugs. The CDR3 sequence is CASSIRPTYEQYF. The CDR3 nucleotides read TGTGCCAGTAGTATTCGACCCACCTACGAGCAGTACTTC.